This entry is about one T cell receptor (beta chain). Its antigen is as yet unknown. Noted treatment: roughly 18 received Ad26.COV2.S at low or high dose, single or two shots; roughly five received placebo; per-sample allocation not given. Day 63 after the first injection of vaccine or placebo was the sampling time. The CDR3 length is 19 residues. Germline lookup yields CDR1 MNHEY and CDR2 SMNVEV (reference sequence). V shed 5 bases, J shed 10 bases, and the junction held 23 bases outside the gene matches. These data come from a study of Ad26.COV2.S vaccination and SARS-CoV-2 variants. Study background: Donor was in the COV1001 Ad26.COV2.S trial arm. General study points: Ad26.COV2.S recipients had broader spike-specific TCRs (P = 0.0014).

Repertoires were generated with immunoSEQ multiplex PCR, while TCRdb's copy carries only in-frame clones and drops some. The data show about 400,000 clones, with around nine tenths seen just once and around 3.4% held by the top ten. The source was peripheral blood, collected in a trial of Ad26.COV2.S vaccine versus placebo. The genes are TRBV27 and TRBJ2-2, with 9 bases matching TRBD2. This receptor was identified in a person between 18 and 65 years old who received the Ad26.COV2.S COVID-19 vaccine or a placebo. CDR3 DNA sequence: TGTGCCAGCAGTCCACCCCTCCTAGCGGGGACCACCCTATTAATGGAGCTGTTTTTT. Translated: CASSPPLLAGTTLLMELFF.